This T cell receptor (beta chain) originates from a study of T cells in localized non-small cell lung cancer. Study-level findings and limits: In adjacent lung, a median roughly 58 of the top 100 tumor clones were found. Only one tumor region was sequenced, so heterogeneity remains possible. Among blood samples, higher T cell density accompanied longer overall survival. Adjacent uninvolved lung tissue had the highest T cell clonality, exceeding tumor.

The V and J ends lost 1 base and 3 bases, in that order; junction bases with no gene match: 0. The V gene's germline CDR1 is SGDLS and CDR2 YYNGEE. CDR3 length equals 14 residues. Of note for this clone: Its target is not known.

Generated by immunoSEQ multiplex PCR, the TCRdb table keeps only in-frame clones and is missing some. The sample consists of 23,000 or so clones, approximately 84% of them appearing once. This TCR was recovered from a male donor at least 60 years old with stage II squamous cell lung carcinoma. The chain links TRBV9 to TRBJ1-3; 8 bases align to TRBD1. Sequenced here: peripheral blood, sampled before any cancer treatment. The CDR3 region has the DNA TGTGCCAGCAGCGTAACAGGGGGTGGAAACACCATATATTTT. Protein sequence: CASSVTGGGNTIYF.